This TCR beta chain originates from a study of tumor-infiltrating lymphocytes in oesophageal squamous cell carcinoma. The germline V gene has CDR1 SGHKS and CDR2 YYEKEE (reference sequence). A total of 19 residues make up the CDR3, ends included. Points on this clonotype: This CDR3 is missing its conserved last phenylalanine or tryptophan, likely due to a read error. No DNA is shown, since the ends of the CDR3 on it are uncertain; the CDR3 is the one TCRdb lists.

TCRdb reprocessed the PCR reads with MiXCR, giving one entry per CDR3 protein. The table has approximately 13,000 distinct CDR3 sequences, over 50% seen once. The genes are TRBV5-5 and TRBJ2-7; no check of the table's D call, TRBD1, against the DNA was made. Input material: esophageal tumor tissue. This sequence was found in a female donor with esophageal squamous cell carcinoma. The CDR3 sequence: CASSITMLNRGNYGYTFGS.